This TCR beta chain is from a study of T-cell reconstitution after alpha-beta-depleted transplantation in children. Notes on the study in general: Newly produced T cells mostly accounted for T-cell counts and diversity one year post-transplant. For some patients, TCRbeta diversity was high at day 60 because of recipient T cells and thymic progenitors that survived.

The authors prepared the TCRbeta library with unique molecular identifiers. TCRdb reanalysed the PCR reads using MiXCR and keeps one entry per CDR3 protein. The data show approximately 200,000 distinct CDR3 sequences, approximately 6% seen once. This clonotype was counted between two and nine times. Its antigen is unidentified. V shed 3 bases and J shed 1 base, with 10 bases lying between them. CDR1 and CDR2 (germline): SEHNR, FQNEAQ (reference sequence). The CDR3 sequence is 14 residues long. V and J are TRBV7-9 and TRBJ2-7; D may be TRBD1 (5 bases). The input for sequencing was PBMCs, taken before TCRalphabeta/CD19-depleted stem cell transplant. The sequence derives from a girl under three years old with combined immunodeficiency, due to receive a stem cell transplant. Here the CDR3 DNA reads TGTGCCAGCAGCTTCGCAGGGATATCCTACGAGCAGTACTTC. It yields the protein CASSFAGISYEQYF. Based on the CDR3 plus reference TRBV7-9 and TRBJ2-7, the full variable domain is DTGVSQNPRHKITKRGQNVTFRCDPISEHNRLYWYRQTLGQGPEFLTYFQNEAQLEKSRLLSDRFSAERPKGSFSTLEIQRTEQGDSAMYLCASSFAGISYEQYFGPGTRLTVT.